Sequencing of this TCR beta chain was carried out in a study of T cell responses to AZD1222 COVID-19 vaccine. The study's findings and limits: In all cases, repertoires were sampled only after the peak T cell response.

The CDR3 has 16 amino acids. In germline, CDR1 is SGHDN, CDR2 FVKESK. The V end was cut by 0 bases, the J end by 4 bases, with 15 bases between. Concerning this clone itself: As yet, its antigen is unknown.

Repertoires were generated with immunoSEQ multiplex PCR, while TCRdb's copy carries only in-frame clones and drops some. The sample includes roughly 120,000 clones, roughly 90% of them seen just once. Sequenced here: peripheral blood, sampled 28 days after the second AZD1222 dose. This receptor was identified in an adult who received the AZD1222 COVID-19 vaccine. The chain joins TRBV14 to TRBJ1-2; D call uncertain. DNA of the CDR3: TGTGCCAGCAGCCAAGAATGGAGGGTCGGAGCCTATGGCTACACCTTC. Amino acids: CASSQEWRVGAYGYTF.